These 7 T cell receptor beta chains share one sample of origin, sequenced in a study of Graves' ophthalmopathy and Graves' hyperthyroidism. Transcripts of RNA were the source for amplifying TCR beta CDR3 regions. An initial RT-PCR round employing HTBI primers preceded a second-round multiplex PCR. TCRdb reprocessed the multiplex PCR reads with MiXCR, giving one entry per CDR3 protein. This sample yields a few hundred thousand distinct CDR3 sequences, of which 15% are seen a single time; about 7% belongs to the top ten. The specimen sequenced was peripheral blood. These receptors all stem from a woman between 18 and 30 years old with stable Graves' hyperthyroidism.

The rearrangement links TRBV3-1 to TRBJ1-2; D uncertain. V shed 1 base and J shed 0 bases, with 12 bases lying between them. Germline values: CDR1 LGHDT, CDR2 YNNKEL (reference sequence). The CDR3 runs 16 residues. CDR3 in DNA: TGTGCCAGCAGCCAAGTGGCAGGCCGAGCTAACTATGGCTACACCTTC. Its protein is CASSQVAGRANYGYTF.

The CDR3 loop reads CSVWGLTRGMNTEAFF. The CDR3 bases are TGCAGCGTTTGGGGGCTAACCCGGGGAATGAACACTGAAGCTTTCTTT. The chain combines TRBV29-1 with TRBJ1-1; D is possibly TRBD1 (6 bases). Trimming removed 5 bases from V and 0 bases from J, with 19 bases in between. CDR1 and CDR2 (germline): SQVTM, ANQGSEA. The CDR3 sequence is 16 residues long. Variable domain in full (rest from reference TRBV29-1 and TRBJ1-1): SAVISQKPSRDICQRGTSLTIQCQVDSQVTMMFWYRQQPGQSLTLIATANQGSEATYESGFVIDKFPISRPNLTFSTLTVSNMSPEDSSIYLCSVWGLTRGMNTEAFFGQGTRLTVV.

V and J are TRBV12-3 or TRBV12-4 and TRBJ1-2, with D perhaps TRBD1 (6 bases). The germline V and J ends were trimmed by 5 bases and 7 bases, with 20 bases remaining between them. The CDR3 consists of 15 residues. CDR3 in amino acids: CASSRGTGNSGGYTF. The CDR3 bases are TGTGCCAGCAGTCGGGGTACAGGGAATTCCGGTGGCTACACCTTC.

This clonotype was picked up many times. The chain combines TRBV2 with TRBJ1-2; D gene ambiguous. This CDR3 spans 13 amino acids. V was cut by 6 bases and J by 4 bases, with 12 bases left in between. CDR1 and CDR2 (germline): SNHLY, FYNNEI. In nucleotides, the CDR3 is TGTGCCAGCAGGGGGAGGCCGAGCTATGGCTACACCTTC. Its translation: CASRGRPSYGYTF.

This clonotype has ten or more counts. V and J are TRBV5-1 and TRBJ1-6; D not resolved. With 0 bases removed from V and 8 bases from J, the gap between germline ends came to 6 bases. CDR1 is SGHRS and CDR2 is YFSETQ in the germline V gene. The CDR3 sequence is 13 residues long. Here the CDR3 DNA reads TGCGCCAGCAGCTTGGGGAGGGATTCACCCCTCCACTTT. This sequence encodes CASSLGRDSPLHF.

This clonotype was seen many times. This chain joins TRBV25-1 and TRBJ1-3; D unclear. V dropped 8 bases and J dropped 0 bases, with 5 bases sitting between them. This CDR3 has 12 residues. Germline lookup yields CDR1 MGHDK and CDR2 SYGVNS. The CDR3 bases are TGTGCCAGCGACGGCTCTGGAAACACCATATATTTT. Translated: CASDGSGNTIYF.

The chain has TRBV6-5 and TRBJ1-6, with TRBD1 identical over 7 bases. CDR1 is MNHEY and CDR2 is SVGAGI in the germline V gene. V was clipped by 9 bases and J by 7 bases; unmatched bases: 6. This CDR3 has 13 amino acids. The CDR3 region has the DNA TGTGCCAGTGGGACAGTGGAAAATTCACCCCTCCACTTT. Translation gives CASGTVENSPLHF.